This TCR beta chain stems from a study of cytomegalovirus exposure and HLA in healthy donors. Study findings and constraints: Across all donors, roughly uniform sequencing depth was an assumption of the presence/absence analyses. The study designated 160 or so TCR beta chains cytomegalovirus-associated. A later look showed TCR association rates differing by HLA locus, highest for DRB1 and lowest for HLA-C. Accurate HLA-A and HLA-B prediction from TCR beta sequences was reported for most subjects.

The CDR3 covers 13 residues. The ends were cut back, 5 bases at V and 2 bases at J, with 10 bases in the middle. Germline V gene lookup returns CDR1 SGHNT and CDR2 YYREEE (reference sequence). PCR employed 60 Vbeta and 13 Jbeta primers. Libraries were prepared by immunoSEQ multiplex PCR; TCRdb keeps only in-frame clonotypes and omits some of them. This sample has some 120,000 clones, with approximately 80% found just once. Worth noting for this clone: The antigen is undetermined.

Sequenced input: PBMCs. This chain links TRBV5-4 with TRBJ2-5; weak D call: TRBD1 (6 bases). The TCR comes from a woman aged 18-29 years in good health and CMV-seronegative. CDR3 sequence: CASRRTVQETQYF. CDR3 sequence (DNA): TGTGCCAGCAGGCGGACAGTTCAAGAGACCCAGTACTTC. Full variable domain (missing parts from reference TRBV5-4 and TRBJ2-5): ETGVTQSPTHLIKTRGQQVTLRCSSQSGHNTVSWYQQALGQGPQFIFQYYREEENGRGNFPPRFSGLQFPNYSSELNVNALELDDSALYLCASRRTVQETQYFGPGTRLLVL.